The 22 T cell receptor beta chains below were found in one sample sequenced in a study of T cell changes during pregnancy in multiple sclerosis. Sequencing was performed with immunoSEQ multiplex PCR; in TCRdb, only in-frame clones are kept and a portion is missing. This sample yields roughly 36,000 clones, of which roughly 93% are seen a single time; approximately 4.6% belongs to the top ten. Specimen: peripheral blood, collected in the second trimester of pregnancy. Receptor source: a female donor in good health, enrolled as a control in a pregnancy study.

This clone has a single count. The chain carries TRBV28 and TRBJ1-4; 7 nucleotides match TRBD1. V trimming: 6 bases; J trimming: 6 bases; junction bases outside the gene matches: 7. Germline CDR1 is MDHEN and CDR2 is SYDVKM. This CDR3 is 14 amino acids long. CDR3 DNA sequence: TGTGCCAGCAGCCTCGGGACAGAGGATGAAAAACTGTTTTTT. This encodes CASSLGTEDEKLFF.

The chain has TRBV5-1 and TRBJ2-3; 9 nucleotides align to TRBD2. The trim removed 0 bases at V and 5 bases at J, leaving 10 bases unmatched. CDR1 is SGHRS and CDR2 is YFSETQ in the germline V gene. The CDR3 has 17 amino acids. The CDR3 sequence is CASSLDPGGGAVDTQYF. The CDR3 DNA follows: TGCGCCAGCAGCTTGGATCCTGGCGGGGGGGCAGTAGATACGCAGTATTTT.

The V call is TRBV9, the J call TRBJ1-4; D gene ambiguous. V lost 2 bases to trimming and J lost 7 bases, with 18 bases between them. The CDR3 spans 16 residues. Germline-derived CDR1 and CDR2 are SGDLS and YYNGEE. CDR3 loop: CASSVDRKGGSEKLFF. CDR3 sequence (DNA): TGTGCCAGCAGCGTGGACCGAAAAGGAGGGAGTGAAAAACTGTTTTTT.

The chain recombines TRBV6-6 with TRBJ1-2, with a possible D match to TRBD1 (6 bases). The CDR3 runs 13 residues. V dropped 11 bases and J dropped 4 bases, with 17 bases sitting between them. In germline, CDR1 is MNHNY, CDR2 SVGAGI (reference sequence). The CDR3 region is CARSQGPAYGYTF. The CDR3 region has the DNA TGTGCCCGAAGTCAGGGGCCCGCCTATGGCTACACCTTC.

V is TRBV13 and J is TRBJ1-3; D is perhaps TRBD1 (5 bases). This CDR3 contains 15 residues. The germline gives CDR1 PRHDT, CDR2 FYEKMQ (reference sequence). Trimming cost V 3 bases and J 3 bases, with 12 bases left between them. The CDR3 DNA sequence: TGTGCCAGCAGCTTGGAAGGGGAACATGGAAACACCATATATTTT. Protein sequence: CASSLEGEHGNTIYF. The variable domain in full, completed from reference TRBV13 and TRBJ1-3, reads AAGVIQSPRHLIKEKRETATLKCYPIPRHDTVYWYQQGPGQDPQFLISFYEKMQSDKGSIPDRFSAQQFSDYHSELNMSSLELGDSALYFCASSLEGEHGNTIYFGEGSWLTVV.

The chain joins TRBV29-1 to TRBJ2-1; TRBD2 might be the D (5 bases). Looked up from germline, CDR1 is SQVTM and CDR2 is ANQGSEA. V lost 3 bases and J 6 bases, leaving 9 bases between the germline ends. The CDR3 covers 12 residues. The CDR3 sequence: CSVERGFNEQFF. The CDR3 nucleotides are TGCAGCGTTGAGCGAGGGTTCAATGAGCAGTTCTTC.

V and J are TRBV5-1 and TRBJ2-7; tentatively, D is TRBD2 (6 bases). CDR3 length: 16 residues. Germline CDR1 reads SGHRS; CDR2 reads YFSETQ. Trimming took off 4 bases at V and 4 bases at J, with 21 bases between the two ends. CDR3 residues: CASSPTPGLTQYEQYF. For the CDR3, the DNA is TGCGCCAGCAGCCCGACCCCGGGACTTACCCAATACGAGCAGTACTTC.

V gene TRBV9 combines with J gene TRBJ2-2, with a weak D call TRBD1 (5 bases). Between the trimmed V and J ends, which lost 5 bases and 4 bases, there was a span of 9 bases. Per germline, CDR1 SGDLS and CDR2 YYNGEE. The CDR3 is 13 residues long. The CDR3 spells CASSGAGTGELFF. The CDR3 DNA follows: TGTGCCAGCAGTGGGGCTGGCACCGGGGAGCTGTTTTTT.

The CDR3 DNA sequence: TGTGCCTGGAGTGCCGGGACAGCCTCTGGAAACACCATATATTTT. Protein sequence: CAWSAGTASGNTIYF. The genes are TRBV30 and TRBJ1-3; 7 bases agree with TRBD1. The CDR3 contains 15 residues. The germline V gene has CDR1 GTSNPN and CDR2 SVGIG (reference sequence). V lost 1 base, J lost 0 bases, and 3 bases stayed unmatched.

This clone was found a few times. The chain links TRBV21-1 to TRBJ2-3; TRBD2 reflects the table's D call only, with no check against the DNA. TRBV21-1 is a known pseudogene. This CDR3 has 17 residues. The CDR3 DNA reads TGTGCCAGCACCCCCCCAATGCTAGCGGCAAGCACAGATACGCAGTATTTT. Its protein is CASTPPMLAASTDTQYF.

The rearrangement uses TRBV27 and TRBJ2-2, with 7 bases that match TRBD2. The CDR3 consists of 16 residues. The V and J ends lost 5 bases and 8 bases, in that order; junction bases with no gene match: 14. Germline V gene sequence: CDR1 MNHEY, CDR2 SMNVEV (reference sequence). CDR3 sequence (DNA): TGTGCCAGCAGTCCGCTGGGGGGGACCTACTTGGGGGAGCTGTTTTTT. This encodes CASSPLGGTYLGELFF.

The J gene is TRBJ2-3, the V gene TRBV4-1; 9 bases match TRBD2. The germline CDR1 and CDR2 sequences are MGHRA and YSYEKL. The J segment lost 4 bases and the V segment lost 0 bases, leaving 8 bases of the junction unmatched. This CDR3 has 17 residues. Here the CDR3 DNA reads TGCGCCAGCAGCCAAGATCCGGCGGGGGGGAAGTCAGATACGCAGTATTTT. Amino acid sequence: CASSQDPAGGKSDTQYF.

This chain joins TRBV12-2 and TRBJ1-1; TRBD1 is taken as the D call from the table, unchecked against the DNA. TRBV12-2 is noted as a pseudogene. The CDR3 runs to 18 residues. CDR3 sequence reads: CASRLDTGTGVLNTEAFF. The DNA of the CDR3 is TGTGCAAGTCGCTTAGACACCGGGACAGGGGTCCTGAACACTGAAGCTTTCTTT.

The chain carries TRBV27 and TRBJ2-7; 9 positions agree with TRBD2. J lost 3 bases, V lost 2 bases, and 5 bases had no gene match. CDR1 and CDR2 (germline): MNHEY, SMNVEV (reference sequence). This CDR3 region has 15 residues. The CDR3 DNA follows: TGTGCCAGCAGTTTAATGGTAGCGGGGGACTACGAGCAGTACTTC. Translation gives CASSLMVAGDYEQYF.

The chain uses TRBV27 and TRBJ2-7, with 13 positions matching TRBD2. This CDR3 region has 15 residues. After removal of 6 bases from V and 4 bases from J, the junction contained 6 bases not matched to a gene. Germline V gene lookup returns CDR1 MNHEY and CDR2 SMNVEV (reference sequence). CDR3 bases: TGTGCCAGCAGGCTACTAGCGGGAGGGCGTTACGAGCAGTACTTC. It encodes CASRLLAGGRYEQYF.

V usage is TRBV6-6 and J usage is TRBJ2-3; weak D call: TRBD2 (6 bases). This CDR3 contains 16 residues. V was shortened by 0 bases and J by 5 bases, with 15 bases between the two germline ends. Germline V gene sequence: CDR1 MNHNY, CDR2 SVGAGI (reference sequence). This CDR3 is CASSYSEPGRGDTQYF. As DNA, the CDR3 is TGTGCCAGCAGTTACTCGGAACCGGGGCGGGGAGATACGCAGTATTTT.

V and J are TRBV29-1 and TRBJ2-7, with 8 bases identical to TRBD1. V shed 6 bases, J shed 5 bases, and the junction held 6 bases outside the gene matches. The CDR3 runs 12 residues. Germline lookup yields CDR1 SQVTM and CDR2 ANQGSEA. This CDR3 is CSVDGQGNEQYF. DNA for the CDR3: TGCAGCGTCGACGGACAGGGTAACGAGCAGTACTTC.

V is TRBV10-2 and J is TRBJ1-1, with D possibly matching TRBD1 (6 bases). The CDR3 loop spans 11 amino acids. Per the germline V gene, CDR1 is WSHSY and CDR2 is SAAADI. V lost 8 bases, J lost 5 bases, and 9 bases lay in between. In nucleotides, the CDR3 is TGCGCCAGCTTACAGGGTACTGAAGCTTTCTTT. Amino acid sequence: CASLQGTEAFF.

The J gene is TRBJ1-1, the V gene TRBV28; TRBD1 matches 7 bases. This CDR3 spans 15 amino acids. V was clipped by 4 bases and J by 2 bases; unmatched bases: 7. Germline lookup yields CDR1 MDHEN and CDR2 SYDVKM. CDR3 protein: CASSSLKGGNTEAFF. DNA of the CDR3: TGTGCCAGCAGTTCCCTCAAAGGGGGCAACACTGAAGCTTTCTTT.

CDR3 sequence (DNA): TGCGCCAGCAGCTTGGGAGGGGGACCAAATGAAAAACTGTTTTTT. Amino acid sequence: CASSLGGGPNEKLFF. V and J are TRBV5-1 and TRBJ1-4, with D possibly matching TRBD1 (6 bases). Germline V gene data show CDR1 as SGHRS and CDR2 as YFSETQ. The CDR3 has 15 amino acids. The V end was cut by 0 bases, the J end by 5 bases, with 11 bases between. Full variable domain (remainder filled in from reference TRBV5-1 and TRBJ1-4): KAGVTQTPRYLIKTRGQQVTLSCSPISGHRSVSWYQQTPGQGLQFLFEYFSETQRNKGNFPGRFSGRQFSNSRSEMNVSTLELGDSALYLCASSLGGGPNEKLFFGSGTQLSVL.

The V gene is TRBV5-4, the J gene TRBJ1-1; no reliable D call. Trimming left V 5 bases short and J 4 bases short, with 9 bases between. Germline V gene sequence: CDR1 SGHNT, CDR2 YYREEE (reference sequence). The CDR3 covers 12 residues. The DNA for the CDR3 is TGTGCCAGCAGGACCCCGGGCACTGAAGCTTTCTTT. Encoded protein: CASRTPGTEAFF.

The chain joins TRBV30 to TRBJ2-7, with D hard to call. Germline V gene lookup returns CDR1 GTSNPN and CDR2 SVGIG (reference sequence). The V end was cut by 0 bases, the J end by 1 base, with 10 bases between. This CDR3 is 14 amino acids long. CDR3: CAWSVSAVSYEQYF. Here the CDR3 DNA reads TGTGCCTGGAGTGTTTCCGCGGTGTCCTACGAGCAGTACTTC.